These 31 T cell receptor beta chains share one sample of origin, sequenced in a study of identifying expanded T cells in peripheral blood. Method: immunoSEQ multiplex PCR; TCRdb's copy keeps in-frame clones and lacks some. In the table there are about 85,000 clones, 88% of which are singletons. Sequencing used blood. Every receptor here comes from a person aged 18-70 years in good health.

This clone has just a few counts. The rearrangement links TRBV19 to TRBJ2-7; no reliable D call. Germline V gene data show CDR1 as LNHDA and CDR2 as SQIVND (reference sequence). Trimming cost V 3 bases and J 5 bases, with 8 bases left between them. This CDR3 is built from 12 residues. The CDR3 reads CASSMAANEQYF. CDR3 bases: TGTGCCAGTAGTATGGCGGCCAACGAGCAGTACTTC.

V is TRBV4-1 and J is TRBJ2-3, with 13 bases that match TRBD2. Germline V gene sequence: CDR1 MGHRA, CDR2 YSYEKL. The CDR3 loop spans 17 amino acids. The J segment lost 2 bases and the V segment lost 4 bases, leaving 6 bases of the junction unmatched. The CDR3 here is CASSRRGTSGDTDTQYF. The CDR3 DNA sequence: TGCGCCAGCAGCCGCCGAGGGACTAGCGGGGACACAGATACGCAGTATTTT.

The rearrangement uses TRBV19 and TRBJ1-5; TRBD1 is a possible D gene (5 bases). Between the trimmed V and J ends, which lost 5 bases and 6 bases, there was a span of 17 bases. The length of the CDR3 is 15 residues. CDR1 LNHDA and CDR2 SQIVND come from the germline V gene (reference sequence). This chain's CDR3 is CASSFNRGSLQPQHF. CDR3 nucleotides: TGTGCCAGTAGTTTTAATCGGGGCAGTCTTCAGCCCCAGCATTTT.

CDR3 nucleotide sequence: TGTGCCAGCACTCCGGCGACAGGATACACAGATACGCAGTATTTT. Translated: CASTPATGYTDTQYF. The chain links TRBV2 to TRBJ2-3, with a tentative D call TRBD1 (6 bases). This CDR3 spans 15 amino acids. V was pared by 7 bases and J by 2 bases, with 16 bases between. Germline V lookup: CDR1 SNHLY, CDR2 FYNNEI.

J is TRBJ2-1 and V is TRBV10-3, with 9 bases matching TRBD2. The CDR3 sequence is 13 residues long. Trimming at V came to 7 bases and at J to 8 bases, leaving 6 bases not matched to a gene. Germline loops: CDR1 ENHRY, CDR2 SYGVKD. Here the CDR3 DNA reads TGTGCCATCAAGGAGCAGCGGGGGGATGAGCAGTTCTTC. Its protein is CAIKEQRGDEQFF.

The rearrangement uses TRBV7-9 and TRBJ1-5; D is unresolved. The CDR3 contains 12 residues. Trimming stripped 0 bases from V and 13 bases from J, with 10 bases between. The V gene's germline CDR1 is SEHNR and CDR2 FQNEAQ (reference sequence). The CDR3 nucleotides are TGTGCCAGCAGCTTAGCGGGAAGCGGGCAGCATTTT. Translation: CASSLAGSGQHF.

The chain links TRBV6-6 to TRBJ1-2; no clear D gene. CDR3 length: 14 residues. The germline V gene encodes CDR1 MNHNY and CDR2 SVGAGI (reference sequence). V dropped 0 bases and J dropped 8 bases, with 13 bases sitting between them. The CDR3 is CASSYSPGLGGYTF. CDR3 coding DNA: TGTGCCAGCAGTTACTCCCCAGGATTAGGCGGCTACACCTTC.

This clone was detected once. The chain has TRBV9 and TRBJ1-1; weak D call: TRBD1 (6 bases). Germline-derived CDR1 and CDR2 are SGDLS and YYNGEE. The CDR3 extends over 15 amino acids. Trimming left V 0 bases short and J 0 bases short, with 9 bases between. The CDR3 reads CASSVGGRVNTEAFF. Written as DNA, the CDR3 is TGTGCCAGCAGCGTAGGGGGGCGTGTGAACACTGAAGCTTTCTTT.

V is TRBV19 and J is TRBJ2-3, with D uncertain. Germline V gives CDR1 LNHDA, CDR2 SQIVND (reference sequence). V gave up 11 bases and J gave up 2 bases, with 17 bases separating them. CDR3 length: 14 amino acids. This chain's CDR3 is CAAGAIANTDTQYF. For the CDR3, the DNA is TGTGCCGCTGGAGCCATCGCCAACACAGATACGCAGTATTTT.

The chain combines TRBV28 with TRBJ1-2; TRBD1 aligns across 7 bases. The V and J ends lost 2 bases and 8 bases, in that order; junction bases with no gene match: 5. The CDR3 consists of 13 residues. The germline CDR1 and CDR2 sequences are MDHEN and SYDVKM. The CDR3 coding sequence is TGTGCCAGCAGTTTAACAGGGGTTAGAGGCTACACCTTC. It is translated as CASSLTGVRGYTF.

The V call is TRBV10-3, the J call TRBJ1-6; D uncertain. Germline V lookup: CDR1 ENHRY, CDR2 SYGVKD. V was cut by 2 bases and J by 6 bases, with 8 bases left in between. This CDR3 contains 14 residues. The CDR3 region is CAISEAETNSPLHF. CDR3 coding DNA: TGTGCCATCAGTGAGGCAGAGACTAATTCACCCCTCCACTTT.

The genes are TRBV6-6 and TRBJ1-5; a possible D gene is TRBD1 (5 bases). The germline V gene encodes CDR1 MNHNY and CDR2 SVGAGI (reference sequence). The CDR3 consists of 16 residues. The V gene lost 5 bases and the J gene lost 2 bases, with 16 bases spanning the gap. CDR3: CASSRGTLMGNQPQHF. The DNA for the CDR3 is TGTGCCAGCAGTCGGGGGACTTTAATGGGCAATCAGCCCCAGCATTTT.

This clone has just a few counts. The J gene is TRBJ2-7, the V gene TRBV5-6, with D possibly being TRBD2 (5 bases). CDR1 SGHDT and CDR2 YYEEEE come from the germline V gene. V was trimmed by 4 bases and J by 3 bases, leaving 14 bases between them. This CDR3 is 14 amino acids long. The CDR3 sequence: CASSPGSSLYEQYF. The CDR3 coding sequence is TGTGCCAGCAGCCCGGGGAGCAGCCTCTACGAGCAGTACTTC.

The CDR3 protein is CSVVGVSETQYF. CDR3 nucleotide sequence: TGCAGCGTTGTGGGGGTTTCGGAGACCCAGTACTTC. The chain has TRBV29-1 and TRBJ2-5; D might be TRBD1 or TRBD2, each matching 5 bases. V shed 4 bases and J shed 5 bases, with 11 bases lying between them. CDR3 length: 12 residues. Germline V gene sequence: CDR1 SQVTM, CDR2 ANQGSEA. The variable domain in full, with the rest retrieved from reference TRBV29-1 and TRBJ2-5, is SAVISQKPSRDICQRGTSLTIQCQVDSQVTMMFWYRQQPGQSLTLIATANQGSEATYESGFVIDKFPISRPNLTFSTLTVSNMSPEDSSIYLCSVVGVSETQYFGPGTRLLVL.

The chain combines TRBV28 with TRBJ1-1; TRBD1 aligns across 8 bases. The CDR3 has 14 amino acids. The junction had 6 bases not matched to a gene; V was cut back by 5 bases and J by 4 bases. From germline, CDR1 is MDHEN and CDR2 SYDVKM. The CDR3 loop is CASSPGQGSTEAFF. The CDR3 DNA sequence: TGTGCCAGCAGTCCTGGACAGGGTAGCACTGAAGCTTTCTTT.

The rearrangement joins TRBV11-2 to TRBJ2-2; TRBD1 agrees at 7 bases. This CDR3 is built from 16 residues. The V segment lost 3 bases and the J segment 8 bases; nucleotides outside the gene matches: 12. The germline CDR1 and CDR2 sequences are SGHAT and FQNNGV. This CDR3 is CASSFRDRAPKGELFF. In DNA form, the CDR3 reads TGTGCCAGCAGCTTTCGGGACAGAGCCCCTAAGGGGGAGCTGTTTTTT.

V is TRBV5-1 and J is TRBJ2-1; D gene ambiguous. Germline V gene data show CDR1 as SGHRS and CDR2 as YFSETQ. The V and J ends lost 1 base and 2 bases respectively, with 10 bases between them. The CDR3 has 15 amino acids. Written as DNA, the CDR3 is TGCGCCAGCAGCTTGAGCCAAACCACCTACAATGAGCAGTTCTTC. Encoded protein: CASSLSQTTYNEQFF.

The chain employs TRBV5-1 and TRBJ2-3; 8 bases align to TRBD2. Germline V gene lookup returns CDR1 SGHRS and CDR2 YFSETQ. Unmatched junction bases numbered 6, after V lost 7 bases and J lost 2 bases. CDR3 length equals 14 residues. The CDR3 loop is CASATSAFTDTQYF. The CDR3, as DNA: TGCGCCAGCGCGACTAGCGCCTTCACAGATACGCAGTATTTT.

The genes are TRBV6-5 and TRBJ1-5, with TRBD1 matching over 7 bases. The CDR3 is 14 amino acids. Looked up from germline, CDR1 is MNHEY and CDR2 is SVGAGI. V gave up 6 bases and J gave up 5 bases; unmatched junction bases: 7. CDR3 sequence: CASSRQGRHQPQHF. In DNA, the CDR3 is TGTGCCAGCAGCCGACAGGGTCGTCATCAGCCCCAGCATTTT.

The J gene is TRBJ1-1, the V gene TRBV18; D is perhaps TRBD1 (6 bases). This CDR3 is 12 amino acids long. Deletions cut 4 bases from V and 3 bases from J, with 6 bases between. Per germline, CDR1 KGHSH and CDR2 LQKENI. The CDR3: CASSQGDTEAFF. CDR3 nucleotides: TGTGCCAGCTCACAGGGGGACACTGAAGCTTTCTTT.

This clone was counted between two and nine times. The CDR3 region is CASRTQANSNQPQHF. Written as DNA, the CDR3 is TGTGCCAGTAGGACACAGGCGAATAGCAATCAGCCCCAGCATTTT. The chain employs TRBV19 and TRBJ1-5; D may be TRBD1 (5 bases). The CDR3 runs 15 residues. The germline CDR1 and CDR2 sequences are LNHDA and SQIVND (reference sequence). V shed 6 bases and J shed 0 bases, with 12 bases lying between them.

This chain uses TRBV6-4 with TRBJ1-5; no clear D gene. The V end lost 2 bases, the J end lost 0 bases, and 5 bases lay between the germline ends. Germline CDR1 MRHNA, CDR2 SNTAGT. CDR3 length: 14 amino acids. CDR3 in DNA: TGTGCCAGCAGTGACGGTAGTAGCAATCAGCCCCAGCATTTT. It is translated as CASSDGSSNQPQHF.

This clone was seen a handful of times. The CDR3 DNA sequence: TGTGCCAGCAGCTGGGGGATGGGGCGCCCCCTCCACTTT. Translation gives CASSWGMGRPLHF. The V call is TRBV7-2, the J call TRBJ1-6; TRBD1 might be the D (5 bases). CDR1 is SGHTA, CDR2 FQGNSA, per germline. This CDR3 region has 13 residues. Trimming shortened V by 4 bases and J by 13 bases, and 14 bases separated the two germline ends.

This chain connects TRBV27 to TRBJ2-5; 9 bases match TRBD2. The V segment lost 5 bases and the J segment 4 bases; nucleotides outside the gene matches: 2. The CDR3 length is 13 residues. In germline, CDR1 is MNHEY, CDR2 SMNVEV (reference sequence). The DNA of the CDR3 is TGTGCCAGCAGTCCAGCGGGGGGAGAGACCCAGTACTTC. Translating gives CASSPAGGETQYF.

The V gene is TRBV5-1, the J gene TRBJ1-3, with D possibly TRBD1 on 5 matching bases. Looked up from germline, CDR1 is SGHRS and CDR2 is YFSETQ. With 4 bases removed from V and 0 bases from J, the gap between germline ends came to 17 bases. This CDR3 is 17 amino acids long. CDR3 sequence reads: CASSLTLRQSSGNTIYF. DNA for the CDR3: TGCGCCAGCAGCCTAACACTAAGACAGAGCTCTGGAAACACCATATATTTT. The whole variable domain, remainder taken from reference TRBV5-1 and TRBJ1-3, is KAGVTQTPRYLIKTRGQQVTLSCSPISGHRSVSWYQQTPGQGLQFLFEYFSETQRNKGNFPGRFSGRQFSNSRSEMNVSTLELGDSALYLCASSLTLRQSSGNTIYFGEGSWLTVV.

The gene calls are TRBV18 and TRBJ2-3; weak D call: TRBD1 (5 bases). The germline V gene encodes CDR1 KGHSH and CDR2 LQKENI. Deletions cut 0 bases from V and 0 bases from J, with 10 bases between. The CDR3 totals 16 residues. CDR3 amino acids: CASSPPGPGSTDTQYF. The DNA of the CDR3 is TGTGCCAGCTCACCACCGGGGCCCGGAAGCACAGATACGCAGTATTTT.

This clone was picked up a small number of times. The chain couples TRBV4-1 to TRBJ1-2; unclear D gene. The V gene lost 1 base and the J gene lost 4 bases, with 13 bases spanning the gap. Germline V gene data show CDR1 as MGHRA and CDR2 as YSYEKL. The CDR3 has 15 residues. Here the CDR3 DNA reads TGCGCCAGCAGCCAAGCACAGCCTTCAAGCTATGGCTACACCTTC. The encoded protein is CASSQAQPSSYGYTF.

The V call is TRBV4-2, the J call TRBJ2-7; TRBD1 might be the D (6 bases). CDR1 and CDR2 from the germline V gene are LGHNA and YNFKEQ. Trimming left V 0 bases short and J 3 bases short, with 9 bases between. The CDR3 has 14 amino acids. The CDR3 spells CASSQDQTGYEQYF. The DNA for the CDR3 is TGTGCCAGCAGCCAAGATCAGACAGGCTACGAGCAGTACTTC.

The rearrangement links TRBV30 to TRBJ1-2; D uncertain. CDR1 and CDR2 (germline): GTSNPN, SVGIG (reference sequence). V was pared by 2 bases and J by 8 bases, with 15 bases between. The CDR3 spans 13 residues. CDR3 bases: TGTGCCTGGAGTCCGGGGATTTATTGGGGCTACACCTTC. Amino acid sequence: CAWSPGIYWGYTF. The full variable domain, its missing parts supplied by reference TRBV30 and TRBJ1-2, is SQTIHQWPATLVQPVGSPLSLECTVEGTSNPNLYWYRQAAGRGLQLLFYSVGIGQISSEVPQNLSASRPQDRQFILSSKKLLLSDSGFYLCAWSPGIYWGYTFGSGTRLTVV.

The rearrangement links TRBV28 to TRBJ1-6; no clear D. V shed 7 bases and J shed 12 bases, with 16 bases lying between them. Germline CDR1 is MDHEN and CDR2 is SYDVKM. CDR3 size: 13 residues. CDR3: CASTQGQFLPLHF. CDR3 DNA: TGTGCCAGCACCCAAGGCCAATTCTTACCCCTCCACTTT.

The chain has TRBV7-9 and TRBJ2-7, with 13 bases matching TRBD2. Germline CDR1 SEHNR, CDR2 FQNEAQ (reference sequence). Trimming took 4 bases from V and 5 from J; bases not matched to a gene: 2. CDR3 length: 14 amino acids. CDR3 bases: TGTGCCAGCAGCTGGACTAGCGGGGGTAACGAGCAGTACTTC. Residues: CASSWTSGGNEQYF.